The 31 T cell receptor beta chains listed next were all sequenced from one sample in a study of blood T cell repertoires in COVID-19. Repertoires were generated with immunoSEQ multiplex PCR, while TCRdb's copy carries only in-frame clones and drops some. This sample carries 250,000 or so clones, 65% to 90% of them seen once, and the ten largest clones take 2% to 2.5%. Material: peripheral blood. These receptors were taken from a man in his forties who had recovered from COVID-19.

The chain uses TRBV6-2 or TRBV6-3 and TRBJ2-2; D is possibly TRBD1 (5 bases). Germline CDR1 MNHEY, CDR2 SVGEGT. Trimming removed 5 bases at V and 0 bases at J, with 10 bases between. The CDR3 covers 15 residues. This CDR3 is CASSTPRANTGELFF. The CDR3 DNA reads as TGTGCCAGCAGTACCCCCAGGGCGAACACCGGGGAGCTGTTTTTT.

This chain uses TRBV9 with TRBJ2-7; TRBD1 aligns across 12 bases. With V trimmed by 0 bases and J by 5 bases, 12 bases remained unmatched. The V gene's germline CDR1 is SGDLS and CDR2 YYNGEE. This CDR3 is 18 amino acids long. The CDR3 bases are TGTGCCAGCAGCGTAGGAGGGACAGGGGGCGCCGGGATTCACGAGCAGTACTTC. Amino acids: CASSVGGTGGAGIHEQYF.

This sequence joins TRBV6-2 or TRBV6-3 and TRBJ2-7; the D gene is possibly TRBD1 (6 bases). With 2 bases removed from V and 0 bases from J, the gap between germline ends came to 11 bases. The CDR3 is 15 residues long. CDR1 and CDR2 (germline): MNHEY, SVGEGT. The CDR3 here is CASSYDDRSSYEQYF. CDR3 nucleotides: TGTGCCAGCAGTTACGACGACAGGAGCTCCTACGAGCAGTACTTC.

V is TRBV9 and J is TRBJ2-1; 7 bases agree with TRBD2. With V trimmed by 3 bases and J by 8 bases, 5 bases remained unmatched. Germline values: CDR1 SGDLS, CDR2 YYNGEE. The CDR3 covers 13 residues. The CDR3 nucleotides are TGTGCCAGCAGCGCCCATGGGGGGGATGAGCAGTTCTTC. The encoded protein is CASSAHGGDEQFF.

This chain links TRBV18 with TRBJ2-4; TRBD1 matches at 8 bases. Germline CDR1 is KGHSH and CDR2 is LQKENI. J lost 3 bases, V lost 1 base, and 11 bases had no gene match. CDR3 length: 18 amino acids. For the CDR3, the DNA is TGTGCCAGCTCACCACTTCAGGGGGCAGGTTCGGACAAAAACATTCAGTACTTC. Translation: CASSPLQGAGSDKNIQYF.

The chain joins TRBV7-2 to TRBJ1-5; a weak D match, TRBD1 (6 bases). Germline lookup yields CDR1 SGHTA and CDR2 FQGNSA. Between the trimmed V and J ends, which lost 4 bases and 5 bases, there was a span of 9 bases. CDR3 size: 13 residues. The CDR3, as DNA: TGTGCCAGCAGCTCTAACAGGGATCAGCCCCAGCATTTT. This codes for CASSSNRDQPQHF.

The rearrangement uses TRBV6-5 and TRBJ1-2, with 7 bases lining up with TRBD1. With V trimmed by 0 bases and J by 0 bases, 1 base remained unmatched. Germline V gene sequence: CDR1 MNHEY, CDR2 SVGAGI. This CDR3 has 15 amino acids. The chain's CDR3 is CASSYSQGANYGYTF. The CDR3 nucleotides read TGTGCCAGCAGTTACTCGCAGGGGGCTAACTATGGCTACACCTTC.

The V call is TRBV5-1, the J call TRBJ1-1, with 7 positions matching TRBD1. After removal of 0 bases from V and 0 bases from J, the junction contained 5 bases not matched to a gene. Germline assignment: CDR1 SGHRS and CDR2 YFSETQ. This CDR3 has 16 residues. This CDR3 is CASSLAGTDMNTEAFF. The CDR3, as DNA: TGCGCCAGCAGCTTGGCCGGGACAGACATGAACACTGAAGCTTTCTTT.

The chain links TRBV19 to TRBJ1-2, with 9 bases fitting TRBD1. The CDR3 runs to 15 residues. The trim removed 4 bases at V and 8 bases at J, leaving 11 bases unmatched. Per the germline V gene, CDR1 is LNHDA and CDR2 is SQIVND (reference sequence). The CDR3 spells CASSTPRDRVRGYTF. DNA of the CDR3: TGTGCCAGTAGTACCCCCCGGGACAGGGTGCGGGGCTACACCTTC.

V is TRBV6-5 and J is TRBJ2-7; possibly TRBD1 for D (6 bases). There are 12 residues in the CDR3. Germline-derived CDR1 and CDR2 are MNHEY and SVGAGI. V lost 8 bases, J lost 6 bases, and 14 bases lay in between. CDR3 residues: CASGGSPLEQYF. DNA of the CDR3: TGTGCCAGCGGGGGCTCCCCCCTCGAGCAGTACTTC.

This chain connects TRBV7-9 to TRBJ2-3, with 11 bases fitting TRBD1. Germline V lookup: CDR1 SEHNR, CDR2 FQNEAQ (reference sequence). The length of the CDR3 is 16 residues. The trim removed 1 base at V and 3 bases at J, leaving 3 bases unmatched. CDR3 in amino acids: CASSLVWDRGTDTQYF. CDR3 DNA sequence: TGTGCCAGCAGCTTAGTTTGGGACAGGGGGACAGATACGCAGTATTTT. Together with reference TRBV7-9 and TRBJ2-3, the CDR3 gives the full variable domain: DTGVSQNPRHKITKRGQNVTFRCDPISEHNRLYWYRQTLGQGPEFLTYFQNEAQLEKSRLLSDRFSAERPKGSFSTLEIQRTEQGDSAMYLCASSLVWDRGTDTQYFGPGTRLTVL.

The chain is built from TRBV19 and TRBJ1-5; D remains unclear. Germline CDR1 is LNHDA and CDR2 is SQIVND (reference sequence). V shed 0 bases and J shed 3 bases, with 9 bases lying between them. This CDR3 is 15 amino acids long. The CDR3 DNA sequence: TGTGCCAGTAGTATAGATCGCGGTTTCAATCAGCCCCAGCATTTT. It yields the protein CASSIDRGFNQPQHF. The full variable domain, with the rest looked up from reference TRBV19 and TRBJ1-5, is DGGITQSPKYLFRKEGQNVTLSCEQNLNHDAMYWYRQDPGQGLRLIYYSQIVNDFQKGDIAEGYSVSREKKESFPLTVTSAQKNPTAFYLCASSIDRGFNQPQHFGDGTRLSIL.

The chain uses TRBV18 and TRBJ2-1; 9 bases align to TRBD1. In germline, CDR1 is KGHSH, CDR2 LQKENI. The CDR3 extends over 15 amino acids. V trimming: 2 bases; J trimming: 4 bases; junction bases outside the gene matches: 3. This chain's CDR3 is CASSPRQGGYNEQFF. CDR3 nucleotides: TGTGCCAGCTCACCAAGACAGGGGGGATACAATGAGCAGTTCTTC.

This sequence joins TRBV6-5 and TRBJ1-4; D might be TRBD1 (5 bases). This CDR3 is built from 13 residues. Germline V lookup: CDR1 MNHEY, CDR2 SVGAGI. The germline V and J ends were trimmed by 2 bases and 12 bases, with 13 bases remaining between them. The CDR3 coding sequence is TGTGCCAGCAGTTACGCGGGGGGAGGGGAACTGTTTTTT. Protein: CASSYAGGGELFF.

The chain uses TRBV9 and TRBJ2-2; 10 bases match TRBD1. Germline lookup yields CDR1 SGDLS and CDR2 YYNGEE. CDR3 size: 15 residues. With 3 bases clipped from V and 6 bases from J, the junction kept 5 bases outside the gene matches. CDR3 amino acids: CASSAGTGEAGELFF. The CDR3 region has the DNA TGTGCCAGCAGCGCTGGGACAGGGGAGGCCGGGGAGCTGTTTTTT.

The chain combines TRBV11-3 with TRBJ2-7, with 14 positions matching TRBD2. The V segment lost 5 bases and the J segment 6 bases; nucleotides outside the gene matches: 6. Germline loops: CDR1 SGHNT, CDR2 YENEEA. This CDR3 is 15 amino acids long. As DNA, the CDR3 is TGTGCCAGCAGCCCTCCCGGACTAGCGGGGGGCGAGCAGTACTTC. It encodes CASSPPGLAGGEQYF.

This sequence joins TRBV6-2 or TRBV6-3 and TRBJ1-1; 11 bases align to TRBD1. Trimming took 0 bases from V and 0 from J; bases not matched to a gene: 3. CDR1 and CDR2 from the germline V gene are MNHEY and SVGEGT. The CDR3 is 17 residues long. The CDR3 coding sequence is TGTGCCAGCAGTTACTCGATGGGACAGGGGGTGAACACTGAAGCTTTCTTT. Translating it yields CASSYSMGQGVNTEAFF.

The chain combines TRBV19 with TRBJ2-7, with 14 bases aligning to TRBD2. The length of the CDR3 is 16 residues. In germline, CDR1 is LNHDA, CDR2 SQIVND (reference sequence). V lost 3 bases to trimming and J lost 3 bases; unmatched junction nucleotides: 4. CDR3 nucleotides: TGTGCCAGTAGTATGGGACTAGCGGGGGCCGGCTACGAGCAGTACTTC. Translation: CASSMGLAGAGYEQYF.

This clone was seen a few times. The chain carries TRBV9 and TRBJ1-6, with D unresolved. The CDR3 consists of 13 residues. The germline gives CDR1 SGDLS, CDR2 YYNGEE. With 2 bases removed from V and 8 bases from J, the gap between germline ends came to 8 bases. CDR3 region: CASSVRSDSPLHF. The DNA of the CDR3 is TGTGCCAGCAGCGTCCGGAGCGATTCACCCCTCCACTTT.

The chain is built from TRBV6-5 and TRBJ2-1; D possibly corresponds to TRBD2 (6 bases). Trimming pared 5 bases from V and 9 bases from J, leaving 8 bases between. Looked up from germline, CDR1 is MNHEY and CDR2 is SVGAGI. CDR3 size: 11 residues. The CDR3 here is CASSRLGEQFF. The CDR3 region has the DNA TGTGCCAGCAGTCGACTAGGTGAGCAGTTCTTC.

This clone was seen a few times. This chain joins TRBV6-1 and TRBJ1-4, with D possibly TRBD1 on 6 matching bases. There are 15 residues in the CDR3. V was trimmed by 2 bases and J by 4 bases, leaving 11 bases between them. The germline gives CDR1 MNHNS, CDR2 SASEGT. CDR3 in amino acids: CASSESGAFNEKLFF. The CDR3 DNA is TGTGCCAGCAGTGAATCAGGGGCTTTTAATGAAAAACTGTTTTTT.

V and J are TRBV25-1 and TRBJ1-2, with D hard to call. There are 17 residues in the CDR3. Germline values: CDR1 MGHDK, CDR2 SYGVNS. Deletions cut 2 bases from V and 2 bases from J, with 18 bases between. In DNA form, the CDR3 reads TGTGCCAGCAGTGAAGTGGGTACGGACTCTCTCAACTATGGCTACACCTTC. This sequence encodes CASSEVGTDSLNYGYTF.

The CDR3 DNA reads as TGTGCCTGGAGTGTTTCCGGGAGTCTAGAGACCCAGTACTTC. Translated, it gives CAWSVSGSLETQYF. The J gene is TRBJ2-5, the V gene TRBV30; D is perhaps TRBD2 (6 bases). Germline V CDR1 and CDR2: GTSNPN, SVGIG (reference sequence). V shed 0 bases and J shed 4 bases, with 12 bases lying between them. This CDR3 is built from 14 residues.

This clone was found once. The V gene is TRBV24-1, the J gene TRBJ2-3, with TRBD2 matching over 11 bases. V was pared by 3 bases and J by 1 base, with 2 bases of the junction left unmatched. This CDR3 is built from 16 residues. Germline V gene sequence: CDR1 KGHDR, CDR2 SFDVKD. The CDR3 reads CATSDALAGGTDTQYF. For the CDR3, the DNA is TGTGCCACCAGTGATGCACTAGCGGGGGGCACAGATACGCAGTATTTT.

Only a few counts were recorded for this clone. The chain joins TRBV11-2 to TRBJ2-2; D may be TRBD1 (6 bases). The CDR3 consists of 14 residues. The germline CDR1 and CDR2 sequences are SGHAT and FQNNGV. The V and J ends lost 5 bases and 4 bases respectively, with 11 bases between them. The CDR3 is CASSPQGGTGELFF. The CDR3 DNA reads TGTGCCAGCAGCCCACAGGGTGGCACCGGGGAGCTGTTTTTT.

The chain links TRBV3-1 (or the pseudogene TRBV3-2) to TRBJ2-7; TRBD1 aligns across 8 bases. V lost 2 bases to trimming and J lost 2 bases; unmatched junction nucleotides: 23. Germline lookup yields CDR1 LGHDT and CDR2 YNNKEL (reference sequence). The CDR3 is 21 amino acids. CDR3 coding DNA: TGTGCCAGCAGCCAATCTTCTTGCGGACAGGGAAACCGAAAGACCACCTACGAGCAGTACTTC. Translating it yields CASSQSSCGQGNRKTTYEQYF.

The chain couples TRBV11-2 to TRBJ2-2, with TRBD2 identical over 7 bases. This CDR3 has 15 residues. V was clipped by 1 base and J by 4 bases; unmatched bases: 3. Per germline, CDR1 SGHAT and CDR2 FQNNGV. The CDR3: CASSLGGSATGELFF. As DNA, the CDR3 is TGTGCCAGCAGCTTAGGCGGGAGTGCCACCGGGGAGCTGTTTTTT.

The chain employs TRBV5-1 and TRBJ2-2, with D perhaps TRBD2 (5 bases). The CDR3 consists of 15 residues. V lost 1 base, J lost 2 bases, and 9 bases lay in between. Per the germline V gene, CDR1 is SGHRS and CDR2 is YFSETQ. The CDR3 protein is CASSLLPGNTGELFF. Here the CDR3 DNA reads TGCGCCAGCAGCTTGCTTCCGGGAAACACCGGGGAGCTGTTTTTT.

The rearrangement uses TRBV5-4 and TRBJ1-1, with D perhaps matching TRBD1 (5 bases). Trimming removed 0 bases at V and 1 base at J, with 7 bases between. Germline V CDR1 and CDR2: SGHNT, YYREEE (reference sequence). The CDR3 is made up of 14 amino acids. As DNA, the CDR3 is TGTGCCAGCAGCTTGGAACAGGCGAACACTGAAGCTTTCTTT. Translated, it gives CASSLEQANTEAFF.

The chain joins TRBV7-6 to TRBJ1-1, with 11 bases lining up with TRBD1. V trimming: 5 bases; J trimming: 4 bases; junction bases outside the gene matches: 12. Germline CDR1 is SGHVS and CDR2 is FNYEAQ. The CDR3 contains 17 residues. In DNA, the CDR3 is TGTGCCAGCAGCGCAAACCCGGGACAGGGGGGTTTCACTGAAGCTTTCTTT. This translates into CASSANPGQGGFTEAFF. Full variable domain (rest looked up from reference TRBV7-6 and TRBJ1-1): GAGVSQSPRYKVTKRGQDVALRCDPISGHVSLYWYRQALGQGPEFLTYFNYEAQQDKSGLPNDRFSAERPEGSISTLTIQRTEQRDSAMYRCASSANPGQGGFTEAFFGQGTRLTVV.

The genes are TRBV7-9 and TRBJ2-3; D perhaps matches TRBD2 (5 bases). V lost 5 bases and J lost 6, with 9 bases in between. This CDR3 contains 12 residues. Germline CDR1 reads SEHNR; CDR2 reads FQNEAQ (reference sequence). The CDR3 loop is CASSGGSDTQYF. CDR3 sequence (DNA): TGTGCCAGCAGCGGTGGGAGCGATACGCAGTATTTT. Full variable domain (outside the CDR3, taken from reference TRBV7-9 and TRBJ2-3): DTGVSQNPRHKITKRGQNVTFRCDPISEHNRLYWYRQTLGQGPEFLTYFQNEAQLEKSRLLSDRFSAERPKGSFSTLEIQRTEQGDSAMYLCASSGGSDTQYFGPGTRLTVL.